The TCR beta chain described here comes from a study of response to subunit inactivated influenza vaccine. Study-level results: It was suggested by the authors that few new T cells are recruited by each seasonal influenza vaccination.

This clonotype has a handful of counts. Its cognate antigen is unknown. TCRdb reprocessed the RT-PCR reads with MiXCR, giving one entry per CDR3 protein. The repertoire has roughly 160,000 distinct CDR3 sequences, approximately 10% of them found once; the top ten carry over 10%. The source of this sequence is a man in his forties or fifties who received an inactivated influenza vaccine. Source: non-naive T cells sorted from PBMCs, taken roughly 46 days after vaccination.

CDR3 bases: TGTGCCAGCTCACCCCCAGGGGAAGAACGGCCATACGAAGATACGCAGTATTTT. This sequence encodes CASSPPGEERPYEDTQYF. The chain has TRBV18 and TRBJ2-3; D is perhaps TRBD1 (6 bases). The length of the CDR3 is 18 residues. V was pared by 3 bases and J by 5 bases, with 24 bases between. Germline V gene lookup returns CDR1 KGHSH and CDR2 LQKENI.